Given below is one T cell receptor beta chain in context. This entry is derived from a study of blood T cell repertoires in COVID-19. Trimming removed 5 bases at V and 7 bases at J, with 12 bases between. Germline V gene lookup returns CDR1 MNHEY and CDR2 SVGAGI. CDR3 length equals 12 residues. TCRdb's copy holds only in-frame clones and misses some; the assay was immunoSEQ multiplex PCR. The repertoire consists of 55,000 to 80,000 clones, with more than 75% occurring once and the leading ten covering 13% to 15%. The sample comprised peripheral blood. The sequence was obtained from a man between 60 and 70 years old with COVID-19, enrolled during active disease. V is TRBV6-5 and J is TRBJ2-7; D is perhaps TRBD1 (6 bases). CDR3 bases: TGTGCCAGCAGTCAACAGGGCGCGGAGCAGTACTTC. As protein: CASSQQGAEQYF.